Included here is one T cell receptor beta chain sequence, with context. Its antigen remains unknown. Only in-frame clones appear in the TCRdb table, and some are missing; sequencing was by immunoSEQ multiplex PCR. The sample contains 150,000 to 200,000 clones, around 93% of which appear only once. This CDR3 contains 13 residues. The ends were cut back, 4 bases at V and 7 bases at J, with 11 bases in the middle. The germline CDR1 and CDR2 sequences are SGHTA and FQGNSA. The data are from a study of T cell responses to AZD1222 COVID-19 vaccine. Study information: Timing groups of about 4 and about 12 weeks for second doses were pooled. Points from the study as a whole: Spike-specific TCR breadth and depth were elevated following two AZD1222 doses. There were repertoire samples only from the period after the peak T cell response. Baseline seropositivity occurred in only a handful of AZD1222 recipients.

This clonotype was sampled from an adult in good health. The rearrangement links TRBV7-2 to TRBJ1-5, with unresolved D. Sequencing used peripheral blood, obtained on day 0 of AZD1222 vaccination. The CDR3 here is CASSWALWQPQHF. CDR3 in DNA: TGTGCCAGCAGCTGGGCCCTTTGGCAGCCCCAGCATTTT.